Listed here is a single T cell receptor beta chain. Its antigen is unidentified. The data were obtained in a study of CXCR3-negative and CXCR3-positive naive CD8 T cells. The germline CDR1 and CDR2 sequences are SEHNR and FQNEAQ (reference sequence). The CDR3 covers 18 residues. All TRB cDNA libraries came from 5' RACE performed with UMI labels. Following a re-call of the 5' RACE reads, TCRdb has one entry per CDR3 protein and lacks DNA. The sample features 85,000 to 120,000 distinct CDR3 sequences, with over 0.35% in its top ten. The study, taken as a whole, reports: CXCR3-negative naive cells had less hydrophobic TRB CDR3s than did CXCR3-positive naive cells.

The V gene is TRBV7-9, the J gene TRBJ2-6; the TCRdb call, TRBD2, lacks DNA for checking. Sequencing used naive CXCR3+ CD8+ T cells from blood. The subset is: CD45RO-CCR7+CD27+CD95- naive CD8+ T cells expressing CXCR3 (TNR3+). The sequence derives from a human donor in good health. Some clones in this sample may be carry-over from other donors' samples. CDR3 protein: CASSLAEAGVLGANVLTF.